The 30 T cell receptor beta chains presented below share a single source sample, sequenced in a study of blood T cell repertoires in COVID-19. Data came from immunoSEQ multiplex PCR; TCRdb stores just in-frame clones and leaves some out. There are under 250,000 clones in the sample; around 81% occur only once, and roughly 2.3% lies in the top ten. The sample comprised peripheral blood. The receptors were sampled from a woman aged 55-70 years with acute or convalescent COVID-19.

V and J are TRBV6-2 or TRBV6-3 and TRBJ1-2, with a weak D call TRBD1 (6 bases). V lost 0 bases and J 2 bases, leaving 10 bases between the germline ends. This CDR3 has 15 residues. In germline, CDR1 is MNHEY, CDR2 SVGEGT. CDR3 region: CASSYSRGLNYGYTF. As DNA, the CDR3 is TGTGCCAGCAGTTACTCCAGGGGCCTAAACTATGGCTACACCTTC.

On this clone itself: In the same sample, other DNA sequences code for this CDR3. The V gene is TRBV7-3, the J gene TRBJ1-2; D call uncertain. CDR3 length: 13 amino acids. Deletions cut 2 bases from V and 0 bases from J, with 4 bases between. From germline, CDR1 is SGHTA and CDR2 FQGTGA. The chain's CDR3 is CASSLGANYGYTF. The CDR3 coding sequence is TGTGCCAGCAGCTTAGGAGCTAACTATGGCTACACCTTC.

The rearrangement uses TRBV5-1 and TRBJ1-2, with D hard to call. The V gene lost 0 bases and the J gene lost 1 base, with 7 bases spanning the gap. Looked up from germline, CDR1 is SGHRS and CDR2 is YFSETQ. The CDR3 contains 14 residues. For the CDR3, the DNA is TGCGCCAGCAGCTTGGAACAGCTTAACTATGGCTACACCTTC. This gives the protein CASSLEQLNYGYTF.

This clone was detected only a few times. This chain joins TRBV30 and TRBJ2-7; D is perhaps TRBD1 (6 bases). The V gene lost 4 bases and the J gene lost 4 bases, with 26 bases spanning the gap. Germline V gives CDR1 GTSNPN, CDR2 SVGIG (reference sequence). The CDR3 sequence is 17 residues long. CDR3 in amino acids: CAWNKRRISRGSYEQYF. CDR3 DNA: TGTGCCTGGAACAAAAGGCGTATTTCCAGGGGCTCATACGAGCAGTACTTC.

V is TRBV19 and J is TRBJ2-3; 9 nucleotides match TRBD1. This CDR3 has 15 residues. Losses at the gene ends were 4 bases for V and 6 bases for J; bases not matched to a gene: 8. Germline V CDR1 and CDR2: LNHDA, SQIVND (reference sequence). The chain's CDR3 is CASSSPDRGLDTQYF. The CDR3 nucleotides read TGTGCCAGTAGTAGCCCGGACAGGGGACTGGATACGCAGTATTTT. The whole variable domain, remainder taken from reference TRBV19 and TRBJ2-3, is DGGITQSPKYLFRKEGQNVTLSCEQNLNHDAMYWYRQDPGQGLRLIYYSQIVNDFQKGDIAEGYSVSREKKESFPLTVTSAQKNPTAFYLCASSSPDRGLDTQYFGPGTRLTVL.

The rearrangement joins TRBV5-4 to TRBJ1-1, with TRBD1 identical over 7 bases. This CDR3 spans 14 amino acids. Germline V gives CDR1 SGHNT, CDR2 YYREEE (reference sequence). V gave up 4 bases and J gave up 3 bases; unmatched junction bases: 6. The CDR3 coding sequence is TGTGCCAGCAGCCAGGGACAGCAATACACTGAAGCTTTCTTT. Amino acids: CASSQGQQYTEAFF.

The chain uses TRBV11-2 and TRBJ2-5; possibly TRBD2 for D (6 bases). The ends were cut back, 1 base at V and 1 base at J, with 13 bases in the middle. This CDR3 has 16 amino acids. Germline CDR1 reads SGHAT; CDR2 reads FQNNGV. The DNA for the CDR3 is TGTGCCAGCAGCTTAGGGGACTGGCTCCTCCAAGAGACCCAGTACTTC. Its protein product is CASSLGDWLLQETQYF.

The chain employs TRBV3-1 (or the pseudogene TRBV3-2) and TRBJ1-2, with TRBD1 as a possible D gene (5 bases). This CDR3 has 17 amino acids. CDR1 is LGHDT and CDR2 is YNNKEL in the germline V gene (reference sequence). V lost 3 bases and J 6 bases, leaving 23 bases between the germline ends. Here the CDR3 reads CASSHFITQGSPDGYTF. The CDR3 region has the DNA TGTGCCAGCAGCCATTTTATCACTCAGGGTTCCCCTGATGGCTACACCTTC.

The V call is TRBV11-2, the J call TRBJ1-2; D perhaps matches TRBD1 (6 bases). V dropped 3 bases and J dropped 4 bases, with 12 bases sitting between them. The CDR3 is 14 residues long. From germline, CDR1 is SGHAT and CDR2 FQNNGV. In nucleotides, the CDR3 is TGTGCCAGCAGCTTGGACAGCGCATCCTATGGCTACACCTTC. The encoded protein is CASSLDSASYGYTF.

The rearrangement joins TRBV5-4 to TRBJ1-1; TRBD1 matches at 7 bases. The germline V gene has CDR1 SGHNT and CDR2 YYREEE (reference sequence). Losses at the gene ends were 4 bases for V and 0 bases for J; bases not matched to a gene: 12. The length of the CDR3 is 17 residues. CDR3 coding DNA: TGTGCCAGCAGCCCTGAGTACAGGGGAAGGTTGAACACTGAAGCTTTCTTT. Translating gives CASSPEYRGRLNTEAFF.

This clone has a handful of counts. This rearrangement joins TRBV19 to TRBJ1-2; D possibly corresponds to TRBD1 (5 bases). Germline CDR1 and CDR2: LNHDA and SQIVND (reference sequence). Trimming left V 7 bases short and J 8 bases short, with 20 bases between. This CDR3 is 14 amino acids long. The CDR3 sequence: CASKSAGSLGGYTF. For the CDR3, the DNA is TGTGCCAGTAAGTCCGCAGGGTCCCTCGGGGGCTACACCTTC.

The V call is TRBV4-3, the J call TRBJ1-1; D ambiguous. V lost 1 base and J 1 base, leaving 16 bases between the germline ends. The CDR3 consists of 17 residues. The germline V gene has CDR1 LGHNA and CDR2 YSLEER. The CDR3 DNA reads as TGCGCCAGCAGCCAAGCCGGTGGCGGGTTAGGGAACACTGAAGCTTTCTTT. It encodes CASSQAGGGLGNTEAFF.

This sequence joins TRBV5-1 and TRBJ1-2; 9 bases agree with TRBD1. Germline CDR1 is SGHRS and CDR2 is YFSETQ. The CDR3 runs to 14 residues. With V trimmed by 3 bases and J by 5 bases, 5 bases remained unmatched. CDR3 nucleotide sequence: TGCGCCAGCAGCTCGGTGACAGGGGGTTATGGCTACACCTTC. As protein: CASSSVTGGYGYTF.

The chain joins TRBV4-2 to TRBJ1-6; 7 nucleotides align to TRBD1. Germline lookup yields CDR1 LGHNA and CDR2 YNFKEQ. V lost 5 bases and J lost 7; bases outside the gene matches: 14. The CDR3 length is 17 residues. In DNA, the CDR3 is TGTGCCAGCAGCGTCCAAAGGGGGCGGGAGGTGAATTCACCCCTCCACTTT. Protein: CASSVQRGREVNSPLHF.

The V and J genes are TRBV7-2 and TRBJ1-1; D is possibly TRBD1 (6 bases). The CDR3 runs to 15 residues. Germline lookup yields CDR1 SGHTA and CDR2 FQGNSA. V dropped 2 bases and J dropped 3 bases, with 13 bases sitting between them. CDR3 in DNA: TGTGCCAGCAGCTTATCCCCAACAGGGCACACTGAAGCTTTCTTT. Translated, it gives CASSLSPTGHTEAFF.

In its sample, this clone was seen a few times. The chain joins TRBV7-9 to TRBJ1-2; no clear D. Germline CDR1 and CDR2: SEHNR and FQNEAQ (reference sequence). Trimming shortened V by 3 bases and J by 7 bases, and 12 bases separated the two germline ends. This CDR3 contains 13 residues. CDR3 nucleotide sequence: TGTGCCAGCAGCTTCGCTGAGAGCGTTGGCTACACCTTC. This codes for CASSFAESVGYTF.

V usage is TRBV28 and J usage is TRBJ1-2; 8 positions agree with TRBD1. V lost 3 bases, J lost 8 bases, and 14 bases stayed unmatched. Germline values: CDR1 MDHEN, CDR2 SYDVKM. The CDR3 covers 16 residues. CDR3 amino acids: CASSFLGQGILGGYTF. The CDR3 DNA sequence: TGTGCCAGCAGTTTTCTTGGACAGGGTATACTGGGGGGCTACACCTTC.

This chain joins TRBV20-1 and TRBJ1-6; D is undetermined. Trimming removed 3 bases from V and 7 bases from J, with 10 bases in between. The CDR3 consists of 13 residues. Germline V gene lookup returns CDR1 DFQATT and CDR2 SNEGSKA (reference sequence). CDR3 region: CSASSSVNSPLHF. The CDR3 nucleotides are TGCAGTGCTAGTTCGTCGGTGAATTCACCCCTCCACTTT.

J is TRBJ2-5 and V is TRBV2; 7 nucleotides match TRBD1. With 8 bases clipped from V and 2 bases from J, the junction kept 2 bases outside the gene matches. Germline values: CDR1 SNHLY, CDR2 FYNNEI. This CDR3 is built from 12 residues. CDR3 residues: CASGTAQETQYF. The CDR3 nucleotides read TGTGCCAGCGGGACAGCGCAAGAGACCCAGTACTTC.

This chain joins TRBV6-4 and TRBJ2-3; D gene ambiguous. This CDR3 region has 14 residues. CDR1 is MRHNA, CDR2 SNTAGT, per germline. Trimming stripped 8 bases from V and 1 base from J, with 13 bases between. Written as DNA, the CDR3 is TGTGCCAGCTCCTGGGTAGCAGGCACAGATACGCAGTATTTT. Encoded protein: CASSWVAGTDTQYF.

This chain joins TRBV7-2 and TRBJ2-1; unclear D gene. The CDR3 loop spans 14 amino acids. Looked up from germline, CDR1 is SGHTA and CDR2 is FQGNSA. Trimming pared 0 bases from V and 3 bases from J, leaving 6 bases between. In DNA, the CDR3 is TGTGCCAGCAGCTTAGCTGAGCTCTACAATGAGCAGTTCTTC. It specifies CASSLAELYNEQFF. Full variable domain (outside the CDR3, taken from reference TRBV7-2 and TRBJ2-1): GAGVSQSPSNKVTEKGKDVELRCDPISGHTALYWYRQSLGQGLEFLIYFQGNSAPDKSGLPSDRFSAERTGGSVSTLTIQRTQQEDSAVYLCASSLAELYNEQFFGPGTRLTVL.

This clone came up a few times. This chain's CDR3 is CASKGASYEQYF. In DNA, the CDR3 is TGTGCCAGCAAAGGGGCCTCATACGAGCAGTACTTC. This chain links TRBV11-2 with TRBJ2-7; weak D call: TRBD1 (5 bases). From germline, CDR1 is SGHAT and CDR2 FQNNGV. This CDR3 contains 12 residues. The V and J ends lost 7 bases and 4 bases respectively, with 11 bases between them.

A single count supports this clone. CDR3 protein: CASTPMGGRGDEQYF. The CDR3 coding sequence is TGTGCCAGCACCCCGATGGGCGGCCGGGGGGACGAGCAGTACTTC. The chain employs TRBV7-9 and TRBJ2-7; 7 bases agree with TRBD2. The CDR3 is made up of 15 amino acids. Germline V gene sequence: CDR1 SEHNR, CDR2 FQNEAQ (reference sequence). The junction had 14 bases not matched to a gene; V was cut back by 7 bases and J by 5 bases.

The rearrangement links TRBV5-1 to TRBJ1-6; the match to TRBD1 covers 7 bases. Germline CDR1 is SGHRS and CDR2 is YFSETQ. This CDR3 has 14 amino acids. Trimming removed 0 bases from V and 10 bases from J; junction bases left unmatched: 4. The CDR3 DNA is TGCGCCAGCAGCTTGGTTACAGGGGAATCACCCCTCCACTTT. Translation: CASSLVTGESPLHF.

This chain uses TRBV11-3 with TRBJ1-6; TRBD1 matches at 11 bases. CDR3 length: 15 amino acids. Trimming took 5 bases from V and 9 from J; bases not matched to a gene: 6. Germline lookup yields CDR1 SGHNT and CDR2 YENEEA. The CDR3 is CASSPRTGGGSPLHF. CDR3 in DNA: TGTGCCAGCAGCCCTCGGACAGGGGGCGGTTCACCCCTCCACTTT.

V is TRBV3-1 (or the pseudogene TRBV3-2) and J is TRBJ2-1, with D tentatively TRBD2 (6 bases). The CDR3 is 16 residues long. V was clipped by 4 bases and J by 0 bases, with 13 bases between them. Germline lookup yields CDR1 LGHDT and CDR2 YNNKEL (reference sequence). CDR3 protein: CASSRSNGGSYNEQFF. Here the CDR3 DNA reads TGTGCCAGCAGCCGCTCTAACGGGGGCTCCTACAATGAGCAGTTCTTC.

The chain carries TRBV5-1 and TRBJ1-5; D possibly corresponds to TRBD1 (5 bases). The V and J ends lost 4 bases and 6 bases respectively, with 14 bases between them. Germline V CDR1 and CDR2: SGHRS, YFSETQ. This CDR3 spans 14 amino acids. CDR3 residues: CASSPQGGFQPQHF. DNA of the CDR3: TGCGCCAGCAGCCCTCAGGGAGGGTTTCAGCCCCAGCATTTT.

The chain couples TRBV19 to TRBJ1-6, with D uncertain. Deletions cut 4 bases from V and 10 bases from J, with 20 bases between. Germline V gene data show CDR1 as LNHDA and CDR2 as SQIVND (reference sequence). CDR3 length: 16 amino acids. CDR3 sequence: CASSREKSRSGSPLHF. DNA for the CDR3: TGTGCCAGTAGTAGGGAAAAATCTCGTTCGGGGTCACCCCTCCACTTT.

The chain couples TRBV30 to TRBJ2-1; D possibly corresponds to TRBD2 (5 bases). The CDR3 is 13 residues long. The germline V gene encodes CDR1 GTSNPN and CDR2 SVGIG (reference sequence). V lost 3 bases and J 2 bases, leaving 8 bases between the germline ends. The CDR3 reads CAWRRATYNEQFF. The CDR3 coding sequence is TGTGCCTGGAGGCGGGCCACCTACAATGAGCAGTTCTTC.

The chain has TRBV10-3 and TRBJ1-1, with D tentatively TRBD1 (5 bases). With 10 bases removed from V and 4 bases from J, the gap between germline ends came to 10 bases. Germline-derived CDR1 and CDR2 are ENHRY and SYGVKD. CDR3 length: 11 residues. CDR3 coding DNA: TGTGCCACCGGGGGAGGCACTGAAGCTTTCTTT. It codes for CATGGGTEAFF.